This T cell receptor beta chain came from a study of blood T cell repertoires in COVID-19. Method: immunoSEQ multiplex PCR; TCRdb's copy keeps in-frame clones and lacks some. Among fewer than 85,000 clones listed, about 88% were seen once. In this sample, this clone turned up once. CDR1 is DFQATT and CDR2 is SNEGSKA in the germline V gene (reference sequence). V lost 6 bases to trimming and J lost 8 bases, with 4 bases between them. The CDR3 runs to 8 residues. The chain recombines TRBV20-1 with TRBJ1-1; no clear D. Sequencing was carried out using peripheral blood. The clonotype originates from a human donor in a cohort sampled during active COVID-19. Here the CDR3 DNA reads TGCAGTGCAGAGGAAGCTTTCTTT. Translated, it gives CSAEEAFF.